A selection of T cell receptor beta chains follows, all from one sample in a study of radiation and T cells in renal cell carcinoma. Sequencing was performed with immunoSEQ multiplex PCR; in TCRdb, only in-frame clones are kept and a portion is missing. The sample lists 100,000 to 150,000 clones, approximately 82% occurring once. Sequencing was performed on blood, taken from a patient whose treatment included radiotherapy and nephrectomy. The source is a woman aged 55 to 70 with renal cell carcinoma. CDR3s include the opening cysteine and the closing phenylalanine or tryptophan. The D gene is left open where the match is weak. Rows may omit the clone size; those that give it use once, few, many or a size class.

TGTGCCAGCAGTCCTAACCGGGACAGGGGACCTTTGCAGTACTTC | CASSPNRDRGPLQYF | once | TRBJ2-7 | TRBD1 | TRBV6-5 | 15
TGTGCCAGTAGTACCTCCGGTAGTGGCAGACTTTACGAGCAGTACTTC | CASSTSGSGRLYEQYF | . | TRBJ2-7 | . | TRBV19 | 16
TGTGCCAGCAGCCCCACGGTCTCACCCGGGACAGATACGCAGTATTTT | CASSPTVSPGTDTQYF | . | TRBJ2-3 | . | TRBV9 | 16
TGTGCCAGCAGGACTGAAAACACCGGGGAGCTGTTTTTT | CASRTENTGELFF | . | TRBJ2-2 | . | TRBV2 | 13
TGTGCCAGCAGCTTAATCCGTAATGAGCAGTTCTTC | CASSLIRNEQFF | . | TRBJ2-1 | . | TRBV5-6 | 12
TGTGCCAGCAGTGAAGCCGGGGGATACACCATATATTTT | CASSEAGGYTIYF | . | TRBJ1-3 | . | TRBV6-1 | 13
TGTGCCAGCAGCCCACTGGGGCTACTCGCGAACACCGGGGAGCTGTTTTTT | CASSPLGLLANTGELFF | . | TRBJ2-2 | . | TRBV5-4 | 17
TGTGCCAGCACAGGGGGCTTCGGCTATGGCTACACCTTC | CASTGGFGYGYTF | . | TRBJ1-2 | TRBD1 | TRBV6-1 | 13
TGTGCCAGCACGGCTAGCGGGGGGGTCACCGGGGAGCTGTTTTTT | CASTASGGVTGELFF | many | TRBJ2-2 | TRBD2 | TRBV6-5 | 15
TGTGCCAGCAGCTCCCATGGGTCCGACTACTACAATGAGCAGTTCTTC | CASSSHGSDYYNEQFF | . | TRBJ2-1 | . | TRBV7-9 | 16
TGCGCCAGCAGCGGTGGTTCTGGGAACTATGGCTACACCTTC | CASSGGSGNYGYTF | . | TRBJ1-2 | . | TRBV5-1 | 14
TGTGCCAGCAGTTATACGGACAGTAATTCACCCCTCCACTTT | CASSYTDSNSPLHF | once | TRBJ1-6 | . | TRBV6-5 | 14
TGTGCCAGCAGCGCCTCAGAGACCCAGTACTTC | CASSASETQYF | . | TRBJ2-5 | . | TRBV9 | 11
TGCAGCGTTAAAGGGCTACCGAACACCGGGGAGCTGTTTTTT | CSVKGLPNTGELFF | . | TRBJ2-2 | . | TRBV29-1 | 14
TGCGCCAGCAGCCTAGGGGACAGTGCCTACGAGCAGTACTTC | CASSLGDSAYEQYF | . | TRBJ2-7 | TRBD1 | TRBV5-1 | 14
TGTGCCAGCAGGGGGGGACAGGGCGGCAATCAGCCCCAGCATTTT | CASRGGQGGNQPQHF | . | TRBJ1-5 | TRBD1 | TRBV19 | 15
TGTGCCAGCGGCCGAACAGGTGGCTATGGCTACACCTTC | CASGRTGGYGYTF | few | TRBJ1-2 | . | TRBV6-5 | 13
TGTGCCAGCAGCTCGGGGACTAGCGGGAGCGAGACCCAGTACTTC | CASSSGTSGSETQYF | . | TRBJ2-5 | TRBD2 | TRBV7-6 | 15
TGCGCCAGCAGCACGGGACAGGGGGCCTTCGAGCAGTACTTC | CASSTGQGAFEQYF | . | TRBJ2-7 | TRBD1 | TRBV5-1 | 14
TGTGCCAGTAACCGAGACAGGGGGCTTTGGAATGAGCAGTTCTTC | CASNRDRGLWNEQFF | . | TRBJ2-1 | TRBD1 | TRBV19 | 15
TGTGCCAGCACCCTGTATGAGAGAACTGAAGCTTTCTTT | CASTLYERTEAFF | . | TRBJ1-1 | . | TRBV7-2 | 13
TGTGCCAGCAGCCTGACTAGCGGGAGGGGCGAGACCCAGTACTTC | CASSLTSGRGETQYF | . | TRBJ2-5 | TRBD2 | TRBV7-3 | 15
TGTGCCAGCAGCTTGACAGGGAACAATCAGCCCCAGCATTTT | CASSLTGNNQPQHF | medium-sized | TRBJ1-5 | TRBD1 | TRBV7-6 | 14
TGTGCCAGCAGTATCGGACCCTCCCGGCGAGAGACCCAGTACTTC | CASSIGPSRRETQYF | . | TRBJ2-5 | . | TRBV27 | 15
TGTGCCAGCAAACCCCTAGGAGGGAGCTCCTACGAGCAGTACTTC | CASKPLGGSSYEQYF | . | TRBJ2-7 | . | TRBV19 | 15
TGTGCCAGCAGCCGGGAGCCCTACTATGGCTACACCTTC | CASSREPYYGYTF | . | TRBJ1-2 | . | TRBV6-5 | 13
TGTGCCAGCAGTTTATGGGAAACCCTTAATTCACCCCTCCACTTT | CASSLWETLNSPLHF | . | TRBJ1-6 | . | TRBV28 | 15
TGTGCCAGCAGCTTATTTGTCGCGGTTATAGATACGCAGTATTTT | CASSLFVAVIDTQYF | once | TRBJ2-3 | . | TRBV7-9 | 15
TGTGCCATCAGCCTGTTCCGGGACAGGGGTCTGAACGGGGAGCTGTTTTTT | CAISLFRDRGLNGELFF | . | TRBJ2-2 | TRBD1 | TRBV10-3 | 17
TGCAGCGCCGAACTCGACACTGAAGCTTTCTTT | CSAELDTEAFF | few | TRBJ1-1 | . | TRBV29-1 | 11
TGTGCCAGCAGCCCAACAGGGGCGCCGAACACTGAAGCTTTCTTT | CASSPTGAPNTEAFF | few | TRBJ1-1 | TRBD1 | TRBV4-2 | 15
TGTGCCAGCAGCAAGCAGGGGACAGAGAGCACAGATACGCAGTATTTT | CASSKQGTESTDTQYF | . | TRBJ2-3 | TRBD1 | TRBV11-2 | 16
TGCGCCAGCAGCTTGCTTGGGAACAATGAGCAGTTCTTC | CASSLLGNNEQFF | few | TRBJ2-1 | . | TRBV5-1 | 13
TGTGCCAGTAGTAATAGCCCTCCCATTGGCTACACCTTC | CASSNSPPIGYTF | many | TRBJ1-2 | . | TRBV19 | 13
TGTGCCAGCATCCAAGGGGATGGCTACACCTTC | CASIQGDGYTF | . | TRBJ1-2 | . | TRBV7-9 | 11
TGTGCCAGCAGTTACGGGACGGGGAAGATTTATGGCTACACCTTC | CASSYGTGKIYGYTF | once | TRBJ1-2 | . | TRBV6-5 | 15
TGTGCCAGCAGTTTGATGGCAGGTAGCAATCAGCCCCAGCATTTT | CASSLMAGSNQPQHF | . | TRBJ1-5 | . | TRBV27 | 15
TGTGCCAGCAGCCCTATTGCGCCGGTGAACACTGAAGCTTTCTTT | CASSPIAPVNTEAFF | . | TRBJ1-1 | . | TRBV6-5 | 15
TGTGCCAGCACTTTGACAGGGTTTGACCAAGAGACCCAGTACTTC | CASTLTGFDQETQYF | . | TRBJ2-5 | TRBD1 | TRBV6-6 | 15
TGTGCCAGCAGTTTATATTTCGGGGGCGACTATGGCTACACCTTC | CASSLYFGGDYGYTF | . | TRBJ1-2 | . | TRBV27 | 15
TGCAGTGGTCGGGGAGAAGTTGAGACTTTCTTT | CSGRGEVETFF | . | TRBJ1-1 | . | TRBV20-1 | 11
TGCAGCGTGGAAGGGTCATGGCGGGGTATCTACAATGAGCAGTTCTTC | CSVEGSWRGIYNEQFF | few | TRBJ2-1 | . | TRBV29-1 | 16
TGCGCCAGCAGCCGGGAAGACAGGGGCCAAGAGACCCAGTACTTC | CASSREDRGQETQYF | . | TRBJ2-5 | TRBD1 | TRBV4-3 | 15
TGTGCCTCCGGACGGGCGAACACTGAAGCTTTCTTT | CASGRANTEAFF | . | TRBJ1-1 | . | TRBV19 | 12
TGTGCCAGCAGCCCGGACGGACCCTACGAGCAGTACTTC | CASSPDGPYEQYF | . | TRBJ2-7 | . | TRBV7-9 | 13
TGTGCCAGCAGCTTCGATTATCAGCACTATGGCTACACCTTC | CASSFDYQHYGYTF | . | TRBJ1-2 | . | TRBV11-2 | 14
TGTGCCAGCAGCAGGGGGTTCGGGACTTACGAGCAGTACTTC | CASSRGFGTYEQYF | . | TRBJ2-7 | . | TRBV7-2 | 14
TGTGCCAGCAGTCAGGACCCAGGCAATGAGCAGTTCTTC | CASSQDPGNEQFF | . | TRBJ2-1 | . | TRBV6-5 | 13
TGTGCCAGCAGCTACCTGGGTGGGGGAGAGACCCAGTACTTC | CASSYLGGGETQYF | . | TRBJ2-5 | . | TRBV5-4 | 14
TGTGCCAGCAGCCCACAGACAGGGCGAAAAGAGACCCAGTACTTC | CASSPQTGRKETQYF | . | TRBJ2-5 | TRBD1 | TRBV7-2 | 15
TGTGCCAGTAGTGCCACAGGGATTAACACCGGGGAGCTGTTTTTT | CASSATGINTGELFF | once | TRBJ2-2 | . | TRBV19 | 15
TGTGCCAGCAGTTACTCGGTGGCGGGGCTTCAGGATGGCTACACCTTC | CASSYSVAGLQDGYTF | once | TRBJ1-2 | . | TRBV6-5 | 16
TGTGCCAGTAGTACGGCGCCCAGGGTGGGTGAAAAACTGTTTTTT | CASSTAPRVGEKLFF | . | TRBJ1-4 | . | TRBV19 | 15
TGTGCCAGCAGCCCGAGCTCCTACGAGCAGTACTTC | CASSPSSYEQYF | . | TRBJ2-7 | . | TRBV9 | 12
TGTGCCAGCACGGCCGGGACAGGGAGCTATGGCTACACCTTC | CASTAGTGSYGYTF | . | TRBJ1-2 | TRBD1 | TRBV25-1 | 14
TGTGCCAGCAGCTTTCATAGCGGGTCCACCTACGAGCAGTACTTC | CASSFHSGSTYEQYF | . | TRBJ2-7 | TRBD2 | TRBV7-2 | 15
TGTGCCAGCAGCGTAGGTCTAGCCCCAGATACGCAGTATTTT | CASSVGLAPDTQYF | . | TRBJ2-3 | . | TRBV9 | 14
TGTGCCAGTAGTCCACGGAACACTGAAGCTTTCTTT | CASSPRNTEAFF | . | TRBJ1-1 | . | TRBV19 | 12
TGTGCCAGCACAACAGGGCTACCCTCCTACGAGCAGTACTTC | CASTTGLPSYEQYF | . | TRBJ2-7 | . | TRBV6-5 | 14
TGCAGCGTTCCGTCGACTAGCGGGAGGGGAAATGAGCAGTTCTTC | CSVPSTSGRGNEQFF | . | TRBJ2-1 | TRBD2 | TRBV29-1 | 15